This TCR beta chain was observed in a study of T cells after yellow fever vaccination. Germline V gene sequence: CDR1 SEHNR, CDR2 FQNEAQ (reference sequence). This CDR3 contains 15 residues. Losses at the gene ends were 5 bases for V and 2 bases for J; bases not matched to a gene: 3. In this sample, this clonotype turned up many times. The study, taken as a whole, reports: The secondary response showed a weaker magnitude and a faster peak, day 5 versus 15. Boosting was followed by the reappearance of most primary-vaccination clones (around 95% CD4, about 88% CD8). Overlap between CD4 and CD8 compartments was detected for a small share of clonotypes.

Template switching by 5'RACE produced TCR cDNA, adding a universal primer site and UMIs. TCRdb reprocessed the 5' RACE reads with MiXCR, giving one entry per CDR3 protein. Seen here are under 20,000 distinct CDR3 sequences, about 4% observed once, and the top ten hold about 0.4%. Sequenced here: PBMCs, either bulk or a sorted T-cell subset (CD4+, CD8+, memory, or dextramer-sorted; not recorded which), sampled 15 days after the yellow fever booster vaccination. This TCR derives from a man aged 25 to 45 who received the YFV17D yellow fever vaccine. This chain links TRBV7-9 with TRBJ1-1, with 12 bases identical to TRBD1. CDR3 nucleotide sequence: TGTGCCAGCAGCAAAGGGACAGGGGGCAACACTGAAGCTTTCTTT. Translating gives CASSKGTGGNTEAFF.